The subject of this entry is one TCR beta chain. Its antigen target is currently unknown. Nothing much larger sits one base from this clone, and base qualities are not available. The cohort was made up of 500 to 800 healthy bone marrow donors. At the time of sampling, every cohort member was nominally healthy, though immune exposures that went unrecorded were likely present. The donor was CMV seropositive and was included in the group of some 290 seropositive cohort members. A peripheral blood sample was collected from each donor, and TCR beta sequencing was performed on peripheral blood mononuclear cells. Genomic DNA was extracted from the blood cell samples with the Qiagen DNeasy Blood Extraction Kit. The data derive from a study of cytomegalovirus exposure and HLA in healthy donors listed by TCRdb under 2017. For the wider study: An earlier analysis of 587 of the donors reported approximately 270 Gb of sequence data and some 120 million unique TCR beta sequences from 150 million to 200 million T cells. An early release that covered about 640 HLA-typed donors contained approximately 300 gigabases of sequencing data and 80 million or so unique TCR sequences. The genetic ancestry cluster associated with self-reported Caucasian donors included 70% to 85% of the approximately 410 genotyped donors. The study aimed to test whether cataloging public T cell receptors could reveal signatures of past pathogen exposure. The study profiled the T cell repertoires of more than 500 subjects by immunosequencing and related them to cytomegalovirus serostatus. Along with the approximately 700-subject first cohort, a separate validation cohort of over a hundred different subjects was used. High-throughput TCR immunosequencing, statistical association of individual TCRs with disease status, and machine learning were combined to predict cytomegalovirus infection status. In a later analysis, previously published TCR beta repertoires from 550 to 700 donors were re-analyzed and high-resolution HLA genotyping was added so that TCR occurrence patterns could be studied. Rather than using new phenotypic data, the later analysis identified candidate immune exposures from TCR beta sequences and from how often those sequences occurred across donors. An earlier analysis of about 600 of the donors used high-throughput TCR beta sequencing to judge whether each TCR beta V gene segment behaved as functional or pseudogenic. Alongside the repertoire data, information on donor age, sex, ethnicity and CMV serostatus was compiled. In a later genetic analysis, genome-wide SNP genotypes for about 55% of the roughly 700 donors were used, and that subset was treated as a discovery cohort. All discovery cohort repertoires had been generated using a single sequencing platform. HLA typing included class I and class II loci at four-digit resolution. Typing coverage varied by locus: roughly 629-640 donors for A, B, C, DRB1 and DQB1; about 520 for DQA1; around 570 for DPA1; under 490 for DPB1. Roughly 5 DR-DQ haplotypes were handled as single units for association and clustering, since linkage in the cohort was strong. Across about 370 genotyped donors of the cohort, an average of about 240,000 unique TCR beta nucleotide sequences per donor were sequenced, and 15% to 20% of those sequences were non-productive.

The paper's findings and limits, for the study overall: The study gave a list of roughly 150 TCR beta chains associated with cytomegalovirus. In a later genetic analysis, fewer N-insertions in productive TCRs were reported among donors in an Asian-associated ancestry cluster than the approximately 710-donor mean. In this cohort, only TCR beta chains were sequenced, and detectable features were limited by the absence of alpha or paired-chain data. Sequencing depth was assumed to be roughly uniform across donors in the presence/absence analyses, though that assumption may not hold. An association between a missense DCLRE1C variant and V-gene and J-gene trimming of TCR beta chains was found in a later genetic analysis and replicated in an independent cohort. In a later analysis, most CMV-associated TCR beta chains were found to appear HLA-restricted, with HLA associations seemingly driven largely by CMV exposure. According to the authors, the approach could potentially be generalized to other disease states and immunological phenotypes. Across donors, most TCR sequences were observed very rarely, whereas some public TCRs were present in many individuals. In an earlier analysis of 587 of the donors, most TCR beta V segments appeared in productive rearrangements about 90% or about 30% of the time, broadly matching IMGT annotations. A few of the identified cytomegalovirus-associated TCR beta chains were confirmed in vitro to be specific for cytomegalovirus antigens. A further reported finding was that TCR beta sequences accurately predicted the HLA-A and HLA-B alleles for most subjects in the first cohort. Seventeen rarely observed V segments, including chromosome 9 orphons, were excluded from the earlier analysis of almost 600 of the donors because counts were too low. In a later analysis, some 17,000 TCR beta sequences were associated with specific HLA alleles at a false discovery rate of 0.05. Linkage disequilibrium might explain the correlated functional status among segregating V segments, but an unknown experimental factor could not be excluded. According to a later analysis, TCR association rates differed among HLA loci, with DRB1 alleles showing the most associated TCRs and HLA-C alleles showing the fewest. Some IMGT-functional V segments, including TRBV6-2 and TRBV6-3, could not be distinguished by the 87-base-pair reads and were therefore excluded. The classifier was reported to diagnose cytomegalovirus status with high specificity and sensitivity in both the original and validation cohorts. Immune exposure information for the cohort was limited to CMV serostatus. A cluster of highly shared sequence variants was judged likely to represent a technical artifact of the sequencing pipeline. In a later analysis, several top co-occurrence clusters were reported to appear linked to parvovirus B19, influenza, CMV and Epstein-Barr virus. Compared with equally common non-associated chains, HLA-associated TCR beta chains in a later analysis were more clonally expanded and had lower generation probabilities. When HLA alleles, especially DR and DQ, strongly co-occurred, attributing TCR associations to individual alleles was difficult. Because HLA typing was missing for some donors at each locus, association tests included only the typed subset.

CDR1 and CDR2 were assigned from the germline V gene as MDHEN and SYDVKM. V and J lose 8 bases and 3 bases, and a span of 19 bases separates them. Inclusive of the bounding cysteine and phenylalanine, the CDR3 is 15 residues long. The only DNA kept is the CDR3, 45 bases in frame from the first base. The library was generated by the immunoSEQ multiplex PCR assay. The multiplex PCR relied on a mix of 60 forward primers for TCR Vbeta segments and 13 reverse primers for TCR Jbeta segments. The CDR3 region of rearranged TCR beta genes was amplified from genomic DNA with a multiplex PCR assay. The amplified TCR beta libraries were sequenced on the Illumina HiSeq System as 87-base-pair reads. The study's processing was this. Across the 670 or so repertoires, a later analysis counted about 81 million unique TCR beta chains, roughly 11 million of which were shared by at least two donors. To remove PCR and sequencing errors, raw reads were error-corrected and collapsed into unique sequences using a nearest-neighbor algorithm that merged closely related sequences. V, D and J gene segments were assigned by aligning CDR3 sequences to IMGT reference sequences. For a sequence to be retained, at least a six-nucleotide match to both a V gene segment and a J gene segment was required. A rearrangement was called productive if the CDR3 had no stop codons and remained in frame with V and J, and every other rearrangement was called non-productive. Following IMGT convention, CDR3 was defined as the stretch from the second conserved V-encoded cysteine to the conserved J-encoded phenylalanine. In an earlier analysis of around 600 of the donors, sequences lacking an unambiguous match to a single V gene segment were excluded. An earlier analysis of 550 to 650 of the donors classified V segments as functional when productive rearrangements were above 56.7% and as segregating when the standard deviation between donors was above 5%. To diagnose cytomegalovirus status from the catalog of TCR beta chain sequences, a statistical classification framework was built. In a later analysis, TCR nucleotide sequences were compared against IMGT/GENE-DB human TR gene sequences so that V and J genes could be assigned. In a later analysis, CDR3 sequences and most-parsimonious VDJ recombination scenarios were assigned using the TCRdist pipeline. A later analysis defined each TCR beta chain by its CDR3 amino acid sequence plus V-gene family, and excluded reads lacking a unique V-gene family. In a later analysis, 500 to 700 highly shared, low-generation-probability nucleotide sequences were removed to address suspected cross-contamination and a sequencing artifact. In a later analysis, a clonal expansion index was calculated for each public chain from normalized within-repertoire ranks of inferred template counts. Generation probabilities in a later analysis came from a VDJ recombination model fitted to out-of-frame rearrangements, and those results were checked against IGoR. In a later analysis, TCR-TCR, TCR-HLA and TCR-CMV co-occurrence was scored with hypergeometric tests, and a repertoire-size bias correction was applied to TCR pairs. In a later analysis, false discovery rates were estimated by permuting HLA or CMV assignments 20 times. In a later analysis, co-occurring TCRs were grouped using DBSCAN, and TCRdist sequence similarity was added for clustering within HLA-allele-positive subsets. For co-occurrence clustering, repertoires with fewer than 30,000 or more than 120,000 public chains were excluded, along with roughly 5 repertoires with anomalous nucleotide sharing. TCRdb re-hosts the immuneACCESS table, in-frame sequences only. Its copies lack some clones; in the studies checked, an unresolved V gene accounts for under half of them, and the cause for the rest is not known. That table is the source of V, J and clone size, and D and trimming were worked out from the DNA. The sample records 90,000 to 120,000 clones, about a tenth of which are singletons. The ten most abundant clones make up 5% to 6.5% of the sample.

Sequenced: PBMCs. The TCR was taken from a man aged 40-50 years in good health and CMV-seropositive. The chain employs TRBV28 and TRBJ1-1; the D segment could be TRBD1, given 5 matching bases. The sequenced DNA: TGTGCCAGCTTCTCCCCATGGGGCAATCACACTGAAGCTTTCTTT. Its protein product is CASFSPWGNHTEAFF.